This entry describes one T cell receptor (beta chain). V lost 6 bases and J 3 bases, leaving 21 bases between the germline ends. The CDR3 spans 17 residues. Germline CDR1 is MDHEN and CDR2 is SYDVKM. Study processing details: Estimated nucleated cell counts came from reference gene primer amplification. Sequenced by immunoSEQ multiplex PCR; TCRdb stores in-frame clones only, minus some. V and J calls and clone size are as listed in that table; D and trimming were resolved from the DNA. The table shows tens of thousands of clones, with about three quarters occurring only once. This sample was included in a study of blood T cell repertoires in COVID-19. Overall study context: Acute and convalescent COVID-19 specimens originated in the United States, Italy and Spain.

Sequencing was performed on peripheral blood. The sequence was obtained from a woman aged 80 or over with active or convalescent COVID-19. The V and J genes are TRBV28 and TRBJ1-5; D not certain. The CDR3 is CASSTHNLPINNQPQHF. In nucleotides, the CDR3 is TGTGCCAGCAGCACACACAACCTCCCAATTAACAATCAGCCCCAGCATTTT.